The next 8 T cell receptor beta chains were all read from a single sample in a study of T cell repertoires in cytomegalovirus infection (dated by TCRdb to 2018 to 2020). Sequencing was performed on an Illumina HiSeq 1500. TCRdb's own reprocessing of the public reads used fastp at Q25 and MiXCR and kept productive beta chains. Rows with one shared CDR3 protein collapse into an entry with the most common genes and DNA. The sample data list about 530,000 distinct CDR3 sequences, and around 27% of these were observed just once. The ten biggest clones cover about 13% of the sample. Material for sequencing was PBMCs. The receptors originated from a human donor in good health (CMV status not recorded). Some clones in this sample may be carry-over from other donors' samples.

Only a few counts were recorded for this clonotype. The chain couples TRBV27 to TRBJ1-6; D gene ambiguous. The CDR3 has 18 residues. The V gene's germline CDR1 is MNHEY and CDR2 SMNVEV (reference sequence). Trimming cost V 5 bases and J 1 base, with 18 bases left between them. The CDR3 coding sequence is TGTGCCAGCAGTCGACCGACACGACTCGGGTCCTATAATTCACCCCTCCACTTT. Protein product: CASSRPTRLGSYNSPLHF.

This clonotype was found many times. J is TRBJ2-3 and V is TRBV7-3, with 9 nucleotides matching TRBD1. Germline values: CDR1 SGHTA, CDR2 FQGTGA. The CDR3 contains 16 residues. Unmatched junction bases numbered 10, after V lost 3 bases and J lost 6 bases. CDR3 amino acids: CASSLAPDRGVDTQYF. DNA for the CDR3: TGTGCCAGCAGCTTGGCACCTGACAGGGGGGTGGATACGCAGTATTTT.

This clonotype was recorded at least ten times. The chain carries TRBV7-2 and TRBJ2-1; TRBD1 matches 8 bases. The V gene's germline CDR1 is SGHTA and CDR2 FQGNSA. J was trimmed by 9 bases and V by 1 base; bases with no gene match: 8. This CDR3 is 15 amino acids long. The CDR3 protein is CASSLVVRGQGEQFF. The CDR3 DNA sequence: TGTGCCAGCAGCTTAGTAGTCAGGGGGCAAGGTGAGCAGTTCTTC.

Concerning this clonotype itself: The junction differs from germline at one of its ends, possibly a read error. V and J are TRBV6-5 and TRBJ2-5; TRBD2 matches 7 bases. The germline gives CDR1 MNHEY, CDR2 SVGAGI. The CDR3 spans 16 residues. The CDR3 coding sequence is TGTCCCAGCAGTCAACTTAGGCGTCTAGCGGAAGAGACCCAGTACTTC. This codes for CPSSQLRRLAEETQYF.

This clonotype was seen repeatedly, ten times or more. The chain recombines TRBV27 with TRBJ2-5; the D is unclear. V shed 0 bases and J shed 2 bases, with 7 bases lying between them. Germline V lookup: CDR1 MNHEY, CDR2 SMNVEV (reference sequence). This CDR3 has 14 residues. For the CDR3, the DNA is TGTGCCAGCAGTTTATCATATGCTCAAGAGACCCAGTACTTC. It specifies CASSLSYAQETQYF.

This clonotype was seen repeatedly, ten times or more. The rearrangement uses TRBV7-3 and TRBJ2-1, with D perhaps matching TRBD2 (5 bases). Trimming left V 4 bases short and J 4 bases short, with 8 bases between. The CDR3 runs 13 residues. Germline lookup yields CDR1 SGHTA and CDR2 FQGTGA. The CDR3 loop reads CASSSPGYNEQFF. The CDR3 DNA reads TGTGCCAGCAGCTCCCCGGGGTACAATGAGCAGTTCTTC.

Only a few counts were recorded for this clonotype. This chain joins TRBV19 and TRBJ2-7, with D unclear. Germline CDR1 LNHDA, CDR2 SQIVND (reference sequence). The CDR3 sequence is 12 residues long. Trimming pared 8 bases from V and 1 base from J, leaving 9 bases between. Here the CDR3 reads CASGAGSYEQYF. CDR3 in DNA: TGTGCCAGTGGAGCTGGGTCCTACGAGCAGTACTTC.

This clonotype has ten or more counts. The chain uses TRBV7-2 and TRBJ2-1; 8 bases fit TRBD1. This CDR3 contains 14 residues. J lost 6 bases, V lost 5 bases, and 6 bases had no gene match. From germline, CDR1 is SGHTA and CDR2 FQGNSA. CDR3 sequence reads: CASSPPGTGNEQFF. In DNA form, the CDR3 reads TGTGCCAGCAGCCCGCCTGGGACAGGCAATGAGCAGTTCTTC.